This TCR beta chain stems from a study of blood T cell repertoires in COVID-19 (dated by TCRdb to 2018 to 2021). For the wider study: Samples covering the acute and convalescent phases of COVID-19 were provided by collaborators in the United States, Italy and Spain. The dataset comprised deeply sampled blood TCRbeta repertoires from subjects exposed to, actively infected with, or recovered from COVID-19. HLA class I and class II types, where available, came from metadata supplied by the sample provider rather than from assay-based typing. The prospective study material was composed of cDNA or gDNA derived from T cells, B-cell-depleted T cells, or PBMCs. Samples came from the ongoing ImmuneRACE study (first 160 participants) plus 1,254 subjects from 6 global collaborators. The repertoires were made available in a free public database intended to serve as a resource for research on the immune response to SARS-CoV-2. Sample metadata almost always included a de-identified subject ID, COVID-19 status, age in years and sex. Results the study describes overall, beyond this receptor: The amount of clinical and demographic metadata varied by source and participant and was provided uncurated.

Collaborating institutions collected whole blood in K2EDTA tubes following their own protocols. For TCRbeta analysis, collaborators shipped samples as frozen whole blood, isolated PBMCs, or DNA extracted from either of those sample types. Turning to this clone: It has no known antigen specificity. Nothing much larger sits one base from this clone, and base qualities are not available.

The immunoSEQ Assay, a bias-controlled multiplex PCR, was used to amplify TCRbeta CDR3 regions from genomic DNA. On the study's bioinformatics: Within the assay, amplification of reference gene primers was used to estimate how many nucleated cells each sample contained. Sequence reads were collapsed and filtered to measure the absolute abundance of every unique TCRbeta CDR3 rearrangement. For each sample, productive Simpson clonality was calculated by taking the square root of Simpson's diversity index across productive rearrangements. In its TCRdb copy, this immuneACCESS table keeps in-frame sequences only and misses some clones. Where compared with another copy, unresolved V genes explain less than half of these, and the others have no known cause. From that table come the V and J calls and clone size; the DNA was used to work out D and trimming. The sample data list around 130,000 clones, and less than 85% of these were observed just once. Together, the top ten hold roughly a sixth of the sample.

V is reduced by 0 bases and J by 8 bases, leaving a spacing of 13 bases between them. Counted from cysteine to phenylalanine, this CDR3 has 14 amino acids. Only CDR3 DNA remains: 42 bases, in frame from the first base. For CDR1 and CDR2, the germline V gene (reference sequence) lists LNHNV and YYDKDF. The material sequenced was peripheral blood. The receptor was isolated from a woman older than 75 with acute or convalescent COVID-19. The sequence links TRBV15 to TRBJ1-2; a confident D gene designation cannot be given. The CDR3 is CATSRDLTATGYTF. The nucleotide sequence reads TGTGCCACCAGCAGAGATCTCACCGCCACAGGCTACACCTTC.